Presented here are 26 T cell receptor beta chains from one specimen sequenced in a study. TCRdb re-called the 5' RACE reads with MiXCR, one entry per CDR3 protein. Altogether tens of thousands of distinct CDR3 sequences are present, 28% being singletons, with the ten largest covering roughly 2%. Sequencing was done on a sample of naive CD4+ T cells sorted from blood. The subset was: naive CD4+ T cells, CD4+CD45RA+CD25-. These receptors all stem from a female donor with breast cancer.

This clonotype was seen a few times. This chain uses TRBV6-2 or TRBV6-3 with TRBJ2-1; the match to TRBD2 covers 8 bases. The CDR3 spans 13 residues. Germline loops: CDR1 MNHEY, CDR2 SVGEGT. Trimming cost V 4 bases and J 7 bases; bases outside gene matches: 3. CDR3 sequence reads: CASSWTSINEQFF. CDR3 DNA: TGTGCCAGCAGTTGGACTAGCATTAATGAGCAGTTCTTC.

The chain joins TRBV6-1 to TRBJ2-7; D perhaps matches TRBD1 (6 bases). The V and J ends lost 7 bases and 3 bases respectively, with 19 bases between them. This CDR3 has 15 residues. In germline, CDR1 is MNHNS, CDR2 SASEGT. The CDR3 loop is CASTKSTGLLYEQYF. The CDR3, as DNA: TGTGCCAGCACCAAATCAACAGGGCTCCTCTACGAGCAGTACTTC.

This clonotype was observed a handful of times. This sequence joins TRBV6-6 and TRBJ2-1, with TRBD2 identical over 11 bases. With 3 bases clipped from V and 7 bases from J, the junction kept 5 bases outside the gene matches. The CDR3 covers 15 residues. Per the germline V gene, CDR1 is MNHNY and CDR2 is SVGAGI (reference sequence). The CDR3 nucleotides read TGTGCCAGCAGTTATTCGACTAGCGGGAAAAATGAGCAGTTCTTC. Protein: CASSYSTSGKNEQFF.

With regard to this clonotype: Being one base from a much bigger clone, this may be a read error. This sequence joins TRBV15 and TRBJ2-1; 14 nucleotides match TRBD2. The ends lost 2 bases at V and 8 bases at J; junction bases unmatched: 11. This CDR3 has 18 residues. Looked up from germline, CDR1 is LNHNV and CDR2 is YYDKDF (reference sequence). CDR3 sequence reads: CATSRNLETSGRAYEQFF. The DNA of the CDR3 is TGTGCCACCAGCAGAAATTTGGAGACTAGCGGGAGGGCCTATGAGCAGTTCTTC. The full variable domain, its missing parts supplied by reference TRBV15 and TRBJ2-1, is DAMVIQNPRYQVTQFGKPVTLSCSQTLNHNVMYWYQQKSSQAPKLLFHYYDKDFNNEADTPDNFQSRRPNTSFCFLDIRSPGLGDTAMYLCATSRNLETSGRAYEQFFGPGTRLTVL.

The chain links TRBV28 to TRBJ2-7; a possible D gene is TRBD1 (6 bases). The CDR3 covers 14 residues. The V gene's germline CDR1 is MDHEN and CDR2 SYDVKM. V dropped 5 bases and J dropped 3 bases, with 14 bases sitting between them. The CDR3 is CASSETGTSYEQYF. DNA of the CDR3: TGTGCCAGCAGTGAGACCGGGACAAGCTACGAGCAGTACTTC. Variable domain in full (rest from reference TRBV28 and TRBJ2-7): DVKVTQSSRYLVKRTGEKVFLECVQDMDHENMFWYRQDPGLGLRLIYFSYDVKMKEKGDIPEGYSVSREKKERFSLILESASTNQTSMYLCASSETGTSYEQYFGPGTRLTVT.

The rearrangement links TRBV7-2 to TRBJ2-1; TRBD2 might be the D (6 bases). The CDR3 totals 16 residues. Germline CDR1 is SGHTA and CDR2 is FQGNSA. V shed 5 bases and J shed 4 bases, with 18 bases lying between them. This CDR3 is CASSLLGTAGYNEQFF. The DNA for the CDR3 is TGTGCCAGCAGCCTCCTTGGGACGGCGGGGTACAATGAGCAGTTCTTC. The whole variable domain, filled in from reference TRBV7-2 and TRBJ2-1, reads GAGVSQSPSNKVTEKGKDVELRCDPISGHTALYWYRQSLGQGLEFLIYFQGNSAPDKSGLPSDRFSAERTGGSVSTLTIQRTQQEDSAVYLCASSLLGTAGYNEQFFGPGTRLTVL.

This clonotype has ten or more counts. V and J are TRBV27 and TRBJ1-1; 7 bases fit TRBD1. V dropped 3 bases and J dropped 6; count of bases not matched to a gene: 1. The CDR3 sequence is 12 residues long. Looked up from germline, CDR1 is MNHEY and CDR2 is SMNVEV (reference sequence). The CDR3 is CASSFQGAEAFF. In DNA, the CDR3 is TGTGCCAGCAGTTTCCAGGGGGCTGAAGCTTTCTTT.

This clonotype has at least ten counts. The chain couples TRBV5-6 to TRBJ1-2, with TRBD1 identical over 9 bases. Germline V gene sequence: CDR1 SGHDT, CDR2 YYEEEE. The CDR3 length is 13 residues. V dropped 7 bases and J dropped 1; count of bases not matched to a gene: 2. CDR3 coding DNA: TGTGCCAGCCGGGACAGGGTTAACTATGGCTACACCTTC. Amino acid sequence: CASRDRVNYGYTF.

This clonotype was seen a few times. V usage is TRBV10-2 and J usage is TRBJ2-6, with a weak D call TRBD1 (6 bases). This CDR3 contains 17 residues. Trimming pared 7 bases from V and 0 bases from J, leaving 16 bases between. Germline lookup yields CDR1 WSHSY and CDR2 SAAADI. In DNA, the CDR3 is TGCGCCAGCATACCGGGACGGACAGACTCTGGGGCCAACGTCCTGACTTTC. It yields the protein CASIPGRTDSGANVLTF.

This sequence joins TRBV5-1 and TRBJ2-3; D is uncertain. This CDR3 is 12 amino acids long. Per the germline V gene, CDR1 is SGHRS and CDR2 is YFSETQ. V lost 0 bases to trimming and J lost 4 bases, with 3 bases between them. CDR3 nucleotides: TGCGCCAGCAGCTTGGGGTCAGATACGCAGTATTTT. It specifies CASSLGSDTQYF.

The V gene is TRBV18, the J gene TRBJ2-3; a possible D gene is TRBD2 (5 bases). The CDR3 has 13 amino acids. Trimming stripped 8 bases from V and 6 bases from J, with 15 bases between. Germline V lookup: CDR1 KGHSH, CDR2 LQKENI. The CDR3 reads CASRESATDTQYF. The CDR3, as DNA: TGTGCCAGCCGGGAATCGGCGACGGATACGCAGTATTTT. Combining the CDR3 with reference TRBV18 and TRBJ2-3 gives the whole variable domain NAGVMQNPRHLVRRRGQEARLRCSPMKGHSHVYWYRQLPEEGLKFMVYLQKENIIDESGMPKERFSAEFPKEGPSILRIQQVVRGDSAAYFCASRESATDTQYFGPGTRLTVL.

This chain connects TRBV20-1 to TRBJ1-5; perhaps TRBD1 as D (5 bases). The germline V and J ends were trimmed by 6 bases and 4 bases, with 16 bases remaining between them. In germline, CDR1 is DFQATT, CDR2 SNEGSKA (reference sequence). CDR3 length equals 14 residues. As DNA, the CDR3 is TGCAGTGCGAGGGGAGGGGCCAAAAATCAGCCCCAGCATTTT. Translation gives CSARGGAKNQPQHF.

This clonotype was observed a handful of times. The gene calls are TRBV5-1 and TRBJ2-1; tentative D call: TRBD2 (5 bases). The CDR3 consists of 14 residues. V lost 1 base to trimming and J lost 4 bases, with 9 bases between them. Per the germline V gene, CDR1 is SGHRS and CDR2 is YFSETQ. The CDR3 nucleotides are TGCGCCAGCAGCTTGCGAGGGCTTTACAATGAGCAGTTCTTC. Amino acids: CASSLRGLYNEQFF. Variable domain in full (rest from reference TRBV5-1 and TRBJ2-1): KAGVTQTPRYLIKTRGQQVTLSCSPISGHRSVSWYQQTPGQGLQFLFEYFSETQRNKGNFPGRFSGRQFSNSRSEMNVSTLELGDSALYLCASSLRGLYNEQFFGPGTRLTVL.

The gene calls are TRBV24-1 and TRBJ1-2, with TRBD1 matching 9 bases. The CDR3 totals 14 residues. CDR1 KGHDR and CDR2 SFDVKD come from the germline V gene. V gave up 3 bases and J gave up 8 bases; unmatched junction bases: 6. This CDR3 reads CATSDPNRGQGYTF. CDR3 coding DNA: TGTGCCACCAGTGATCCCAACAGGGGGCAAGGCTACACCTTC.

The J gene is TRBJ2-6, the V gene TRBV11-3; D unclear. Germline loops: CDR1 SGHNT, CDR2 YENEEA. Trimming left V 3 bases short and J 0 bases short, with 6 bases between. The CDR3 is 15 residues long. The CDR3 sequence is CASSFSGSGANVLTF. In DNA, the CDR3 is TGTGCCAGCAGCTTCTCCGGCTCTGGGGCCAACGTCCTGACTTTC. The full variable domain, rest sourced from reference TRBV11-3 and TRBJ2-6, is EAGVVQSPRYKIIEKKQPVAFWCNPISGHNTLYWYLQNLGQGPELLIRYENEEAVDDSQLPKDRFSAERLKGVDSTLKIQPAELGDSAVYLCASSFSGSGANVLTFGAGSRLTVL.

This chain connects TRBV3-1 to TRBJ2-5; tentatively, D is TRBD2 (6 bases). CDR1 LGHDT and CDR2 YNNKEL come from the germline V gene (reference sequence). V was shortened by 2 bases and J by 2 bases, with 15 bases between the two germline ends. The CDR3 covers 16 residues. The CDR3 coding sequence is TGTGCCAGCAGCCAATCGGGGGAGAAGGTTCAAGAGACCCAGTACTTC. Translating gives CASSQSGEKVQETQYF.

This clonotype was seen at least ten times. The V call is TRBV6-4, the J call TRBJ1-4; D may be TRBD1 (5 bases). V shed 6 bases and J shed 8 bases, with 28 bases lying between them. Germline-derived CDR1 and CDR2 are MRHNA and SNTAGT. The CDR3 contains 18 residues. The CDR3 sequence: CASRTGIPDLPRGEKLFF. Here the CDR3 DNA reads TGTGCCAGCAGGACGGGGATACCAGATTTGCCCCGGGGGGAAAAACTGTTTTTT.

This clonotype was observed many times. The V call is TRBV5-1, the J call TRBJ2-1, with a tentative D call TRBD2 (5 bases). The CDR3 contains 14 residues. Germline V gives CDR1 SGHRS, CDR2 YFSETQ. V was clipped by 8 bases and J by 7 bases, with 19 bases between them. The chain's CDR3 is CASTPGIGRNEQFF. The DNA for the CDR3 is TGCGCCAGTACTCCCGGGATTGGGCGGAATGAGCAGTTCTTC.

This clonotype showed up just a few times. The chain is built from TRBV5-5 and TRBJ2-1, with 9 nucleotides matching TRBD2. CDR3 length: 16 amino acids. J gave up 12 bases and V 0 bases, and 13 bases lay outside the gene matches. The germline gives CDR1 SGHKS, CDR2 YYEKEE (reference sequence). CDR3 in amino acids: CASSLGRSGSSKVQFF. In DNA form, the CDR3 reads TGTGCCAGCAGCTTGGGTCGTAGCGGGAGCTCCAAGGTGCAGTTCTTC.

The chain is built from TRBV20-1 and TRBJ2-5; 11 bases fit TRBD2. The V segment lost 5 bases and the J segment 3 bases; nucleotides outside the gene matches: 11. This CDR3 contains 16 residues. Germline CDR1 DFQATT, CDR2 SNEGSKA (reference sequence). CDR3 sequence: CSAGPLTSGDEETQYF. DNA for the CDR3: TGCAGTGCTGGACCCCTGACTAGCGGGGATGAAGAGACCCAGTACTTC.

The genes are TRBV5-1 and TRBJ1-5; D ambiguous. Germline-derived CDR1 and CDR2 are SGHRS and YFSETQ. This CDR3 has 16 amino acids. V lost 0 bases and J lost 0, with 10 bases in between. CDR3 residues: CASSLAPGNSNQPQHF. The CDR3 nucleotides are TGCGCCAGCAGCTTGGCTCCGGGGAATAGCAATCAGCCCCAGCATTTT.

The chain employs TRBV5-1 and TRBJ1-2, with D possibly being TRBD1 (6 bases). From germline, CDR1 is SGHRS and CDR2 YFSETQ. This CDR3 spans 13 amino acids. V was cut by 0 bases and J by 8 bases, with 11 bases left in between. This CDR3 reads CASSLAVDRGYTF. Here the CDR3 DNA reads TGCGCCAGCAGCTTGGCCGTGGACAGAGGCTACACCTTC.

The V call is TRBV9, the J call TRBJ2-3; the D call may be TRBD1 or TRBD2 (5 bases each). Germline V gives CDR1 SGDLS, CDR2 YYNGEE. Trimming pared 5 bases from V and 2 bases from J, leaving 6 bases between. This CDR3 is built from 12 residues. The CDR3 loop reads CASRGDTDTQYF. Here the CDR3 DNA reads TGTGCCAGCAGGGGGGACACAGATACGCAGTATTTT.

This sequence joins TRBV9 and TRBJ1-2; a possible D gene is TRBD1 (5 bases). Trimming removed 0 bases from V and 6 bases from J, with 6 bases in between. The CDR3 length is 12 residues. Germline CDR1 and CDR2: SGDLS and YYNGEE. Here the CDR3 DNA reads TGTGCCAGCAGCGTAGGAGGGGATGGCTACACCTTC. Translated, it gives CASSVGGDGYTF.

The genes are TRBV4-2 and TRBJ2-7, with D perhaps TRBD2 (5 bases). V shed 2 bases and J shed 3 bases, with 8 bases lying between them. The CDR3 consists of 13 residues. Germline V lookup: CDR1 LGHNA, CDR2 YNFKEQ. CDR3 sequence: CASSQPGLYEQYF. In DNA form, the CDR3 reads TGTGCCAGCAGCCAACCCGGACTCTACGAGCAGTACTTC.

In its sample, this clonotype is medium-sized. V and J are TRBV5-1 and TRBJ2-1; D might be TRBD1 or TRBD2, each matching 5 bases. The V and J ends lost 4 bases and 2 bases respectively, with 22 bases between them. The germline gives CDR1 SGHRS, CDR2 YFSETQ. The CDR3 length is 18 residues. The CDR3, as DNA: TGCGCCAGCAGCCCGCAATGGGGCGGGTCTGGCGCCTACAATGAGCAGTTCTTC. This gives the protein CASSPQWGGSGAYNEQFF.